These 27 T cell receptor beta chains were sequenced from one sample in a study of regulatory T cells in long-lasting Graves disease. Arm-PCR with iRepertoire HTBI primers amplified the CDR3 regions for these TCR beta libraries. Via MiXCR, TCRdb re-called the multiplex PCR reads, giving one row per CDR3 protein. The repertoire has approximately 490,000 distinct CDR3 sequences, around 15% of them found once; the top ten carry roughly an eighth. As for time point: newly diagnosed GD, antithyroid drugs for less than 3 months. Researchers made the TCR library from RNA that was extracted from PBMCs. In addition, the sample was reused for a study of T cells in Graves' hyperthyroidism and ophthalmopathy.

The specimen comprised peripheral blood mononuclear cells (PBMCs), sampled at new diagnosis, from a patient treated with antithyroid drugs. These receptors originate from a man aged 40-49 years with Graves disease.

This clonotype was seen at least ten times. The chain uses TRBV10-3 and TRBJ2-1; D unclear. V lost 6 bases, J lost 4 bases, and 10 bases lay in between. The CDR3 is 13 residues long. Germline CDR1 reads ENHRY; CDR2 reads SYGVKD. The CDR3 region has the DNA TGTGCCATCAGCGCGGACGGTTACAATGAGCAGTTCTTC. Amino acids: CAISADGYNEQFF.

This clonotype was seen ten or more times. The CDR3 coding sequence is TGCAGTGCCGTCCGGACAGCCGACTATGGCTACACCTTC. Its translation: CSAVRTADYGYTF. This chain joins TRBV20-1 and TRBJ1-2, with a tentative D call TRBD1 (6 bases). V shed 6 bases and J shed 3 bases, with 14 bases lying between them. The V gene's germline CDR1 is DFQATT and CDR2 SNEGSKA (reference sequence). This CDR3 spans 13 amino acids.

This clonotype has only a few counts. V usage is TRBV7-2 and J usage is TRBJ2-1; 7 bases map to TRBD2. CDR1 and CDR2 from the germline V gene are SGHTA and FQGNSA. The J segment lost 7 bases and the V segment lost 5 bases, leaving 11 bases of the junction unmatched. This CDR3 spans 15 amino acids. The CDR3 DNA is TGTGCCAGCAGCCCAGCGGGATTAGCGGTTAATGAGCAGTTCTTC. Residues: CASSPAGLAVNEQFF.

This clonotype was recorded once. V is TRBV19 and J is TRBJ2-7; D may correspond to TRBD1 or TRBD2 (7 bases each). From germline, CDR1 is LNHDA and CDR2 SQIVND (reference sequence). The V and J ends lost 3 bases and 5 bases respectively, with 17 bases between them. The CDR3 contains 15 residues. The CDR3 DNA follows: TGTGCCAGTAGTATTCGGCAGGGGGGGAACCACGAGCAGTACTTC. Translated: CASSIRQGGNHEQYF.

This clonotype was detected ten times or more. This chain joins TRBV20-1 and TRBJ2-3; D possibly corresponds to TRBD2 (5 bases). The CDR3 has 14 amino acids. Germline lookup yields CDR1 DFQATT and CDR2 SNEGSKA (reference sequence). Trimming shortened V by 2 bases and J by 4 bases, and 13 bases separated the two germline ends. This chain's CDR3 is CSARSLAGPDTQYF. DNA of the CDR3: TGCAGTGCTAGAAGCCTAGCAGGACCAGATACGCAGTATTTT.

The sample holds many counts of this clonotype. The chain has TRBV28 and TRBJ2-3; 8 nucleotides agree with TRBD2. This CDR3 is 15 amino acids long. In germline, CDR1 is MDHEN, CDR2 SYDVKM. With V trimmed by 2 bases and J by 3 bases, 4 bases remained unmatched. CDR3 nucleotides: TGTGCCAGCAGTTTACCGGGAGGGGGGACAGATACGCAGTATTTT. This codes for CASSLPGGGTDTQYF.

The sample holds a few counts of this clonotype. The chain recombines TRBV4-2 with TRBJ2-3; 8 nucleotides align to TRBD1. Germline V CDR1 and CDR2: LGHNA, YNFKEQ. The CDR3 spans 16 residues. V shed 1 base, J shed 5 bases, and the junction held 8 bases outside the gene matches. In DNA, the CDR3 is TGTGCCAGCAGCCAAGTTTCGACAGGGGATGGAGATACGCAGTATTTT. Protein product: CASSQVSTGDGDTQYF.

This clonotype was observed a handful of times. This chain connects TRBV28 to TRBJ2-7; 9 bases line up with TRBD1. V lost 1 base and J lost 3; bases outside the gene matches: 10. The CDR3 loop spans 17 amino acids. Per the germline V gene, CDR1 is MDHEN and CDR2 is SYDVKM. As DNA, the CDR3 is TGTGCCAGCAGTTTATTGGGGGGGACAGGGTATCTCTACGAGCAGTACTTC. This translates into CASSLLGGTGYLYEQYF.

For this clonotype: Given a much more abundant clone one base away, this may be a read error. The chain couples TRBV30 to TRBJ1-1; 8 positions agree with TRBD1. The CDR3 runs 15 residues. Germline V CDR1 and CDR2: GTSNPN, SVGIG (reference sequence). CDR3 coding DNA: TGTGTCTGGCGAAGGATTACAGGGGGGAACACTGAAGCTTTCTTT. It codes for CVWRRITGGNTEAFF.

The genes are TRBV5-5 and TRBJ2-7, with D perhaps given as TRBD1 or TRBD2 (6 bases each). CDR1 is SGHKS and CDR2 is YYEKEE in the germline V gene (reference sequence). CDR3 length: 14 residues. Trimming cost V 6 bases and J 7 bases, with 20 bases left between them. The CDR3 DNA reads as TGTGCCAGCAAGTCCGGGGGCGAGAAGGGGGAGCAGTACTTC. It specifies CASKSGGEKGEQYF.

This clonotype has ten or more counts. The chain couples TRBV5-1 to TRBJ2-7; tentative D call: TRBD2 (5 bases). Deletions cut 1 base from V and 1 base from J, with 15 bases between. Germline CDR1 is SGHRS and CDR2 is YFSETQ. CDR3 length: 16 residues. The CDR3 region is CASSLTEGLASYEQYF. CDR3 DNA: TGCGCCAGCAGCTTGACCGAGGGCCTAGCTTCCTACGAGCAGTACTTC.

The gene calls are TRBV6-2 or TRBV6-3 and TRBJ2-1, with TRBD2 identical over 12 bases. The CDR3 extends over 15 amino acids. Germline V lookup: CDR1 MNHEY, CDR2 SVGEGT. The V and J ends lost 5 bases and 9 bases, in that order; junction bases with no gene match: 8. The chain's CDR3 is CASSGPSGGAGEQFF. The CDR3 DNA sequence: TGTGCCAGCAGTGGTCCTAGCGGGGGGGCCGGTGAGCAGTTCTTC.

Concerning this clonotype itself: This may arise from a read error, as a much more abundant clone is one base away. The chain recombines TRBV12-3 or TRBV12-4 with TRBJ2-7; no definite D call. The length of the CDR3 is 14 residues. The CDR3, as DNA: TGTGCCACCAGTGACTCGGACCGCCCCGACGAGCAGTGCTTC. Protein: CATSDSDRPDEQCF.

This clonotype was counted ten times or more. This sequence joins TRBV6-5 and TRBJ2-1, with D possibly being TRBD2 (5 bases). This CDR3 is built from 16 residues. V lost 2 bases and J 1 base, leaving 12 bases between the germline ends. Germline CDR1 and CDR2: MNHEY and SVGAGI. CDR3 residues: CASSYATSGSYNEQFF. The DNA of the CDR3 is TGTGCCAGCAGTTACGCGACGTCGGGGTCCTACAATGAGCAGTTCTTC.

The rearrangement uses TRBV7-8 and TRBJ1-1; 9 nucleotides line up with TRBD1. This CDR3 has 15 amino acids. Germline CDR1 is SGHVS and CDR2 is FQNEAQ. Losses at the gene ends were 4 bases for V and 5 bases for J; bases not matched to a gene: 8. Here the CDR3 reads CASSSHWTGETEAFF. The CDR3 DNA reads TGTGCCAGCAGCTCACACTGGACAGGGGAGACTGAAGCTTTCTTT. The complete variable domain, with remaining parts taken from reference TRBV7-8 and TRBJ1-1, reads GAGVSQSPRYKVAKRGQDVALRCDPISGHVSLFWYQQALGQGPEFLTYFQNEAQLDKSGLPSDRFFAERPEGSVSTLKIQRTQQEDSAVYLCASSSHWTGETEAFFGQGTRLTVV.

This clonotype came up a few times. V usage is TRBV6-5 and J usage is TRBJ2-7; no reliable D call. V was pared by 0 bases and J by 6 bases, with 15 bases between. The length of the CDR3 is 15 residues. Germline V gene lookup returns CDR1 MNHEY and CDR2 SVGAGI. The CDR3 bases are TGTGCCAGCAGTTACTCGGGTTCGTGGGGTGGCGAGCAGTACTTC. The encoded protein is CASSYSGSWGGEQYF.

This clonotype was observed many times. The chain joins TRBV14 to TRBJ2-7, with D perhaps TRBD1 (5 bases). Germline V gene lookup returns CDR1 SGHDN and CDR2 FVKESK. The CDR3 totals 15 residues. V was shortened by 0 bases and J by 0 bases, with 9 bases between the two germline ends. CDR3 coding DNA: TGTGCCAGCAGCCAAGAGCAGGGCCGCTCCTACGAGCAGTACTTC. This translates into CASSQEQGRSYEQYF.

The chain carries TRBV5-1 and TRBJ2-5, with 7 bases fitting TRBD2. With the DNA end fitting TRBJ2-1 better, the J assignment may be wrong. The germline V gene encodes CDR1 SGHRS and CDR2 YFSETQ. CDR3 length equals 15 residues. CDR3 sequence: CASSLGLAEGNEQFF. CDR3 bases: TGCGCCAGCAGCTTGGGTCTAGCGGAAGGCAATGAGCAGTTCTTC.

Comments on this clonotype: Being one base from a much bigger clone, this may be a read error. This chain links TRBV7-2 with TRBJ2-7; 8 bases fit TRBD1. CDR1 and CDR2 (germline): SGHTA, FQGNSA. The CDR3 totals 15 residues. V was pared by 5 bases and J by 0 bases, with 6 bases of the junction left unmatched. CDR3 nucleotides: TGTGCCAGCAGCCCCCGGGACAGGTACTCCTACGAGCAGTACTTC. Protein sequence: CASSPRDRYSYEQYF.

The sample holds a few counts of this clonotype. The rearrangement links TRBV5-1 to TRBJ2-1, with 14 bases lining up with TRBD2. The CDR3 covers 17 residues. V was pared by 1 base and J by 6 bases, with 6 bases of the junction left unmatched. From germline, CDR1 is SGHRS and CDR2 YFSETQ. The chain's CDR3 is CASSLYGLAGGINEQFF. The CDR3 DNA follows: TGCGCCAGCAGCTTGTATGGACTAGCGGGAGGAATCAATGAGCAGTTCTTC.

In its sample, this clonotype was seen many times. The rearrangement uses TRBV11-2 and TRBJ2-7; possible D gene TRBD1, 5 bases. Germline loops: CDR1 SGHAT, CDR2 FQNNGV. V shed 7 bases and J shed 4 bases, with 14 bases lying between them. This CDR3 has 13 residues. The CDR3 loop reads CASNTRDRYEQYF. CDR3 nucleotide sequence: TGTGCCAGCAATACGCGCGACAGATACGAGCAGTACTTC.

On this clonotype: At one end the junction does not follow the germline gene, possibly because of a read error. The chain has TRBV2 and TRBJ2-1; the match to TRBD1 covers 7 bases. The CDR3 consists of 15 residues. Germline V gene sequence: CDR1 SNHLY, CDR2 FYNNEI. The CDR3 region is CASSETGTDGNEQSF. In DNA, the CDR3 is TGTGCCAGCAGTGAAACTGGGACAGACGGCAATGAGCAGTCCTTC.

The rearrangement uses TRBV30 and TRBJ2-7; 10 nucleotides align to TRBD1. V was pared by 5 bases and J by 5 bases, with 6 bases of the junction left unmatched. This CDR3 spans 13 amino acids. The germline V gene has CDR1 GTSNPN and CDR2 SVGIG (reference sequence). CDR3 region: CAWWGTGVDEQYF. CDR3 sequence (DNA): TGTGCCTGGTGGGGGACAGGGGTGGACGAGCAGTACTTC.

This clonotype was counted at least ten times. The J gene is TRBJ2-5, the V gene TRBV20-1; 12 nucleotides align to TRBD2. Germline trimming cut 1 base from V and 9 bases from J; bases unmatched to any gene: 15. CDR1 and CDR2 from the germline V gene are DFQATT and SNEGSKA (reference sequence). CDR3 size: 17 residues. Written as DNA, the CDR3 is TGCAGTGCTAGAGTCGCGCTAGCGGGAGGGCCGACGGTGGCCCAGTACTTC. It encodes CSARVALAGGPTVAQYF.

This clonotype was recorded many times. This rearrangement joins TRBV2 to TRBJ2-5; the match to TRBD1 covers 7 bases. CDR1 and CDR2 from the germline V gene are SNHLY and FYNNEI. CDR3 size: 14 residues. The trim removed 4 bases at V and 6 bases at J, leaving 8 bases unmatched. The CDR3 DNA reads as TGTGCCAGCAGTGCCGGGACAGCTGTAAAGACCCAGTACTTC. This gives the protein CASSAGTAVKTQYF.

Many counts were recorded for this clonotype. The chain has TRBV10-3 and TRBJ1-1, with D maybe TRBD1 (5 bases). Germline lookup yields CDR1 ENHRY and CDR2 SYGVKD. The CDR3 is made up of 14 amino acids. Between the trimmed V and J ends, which lost 0 bases and 1 base, there was a span of 6 bases. CDR3 sequence: CAISESRGNTEAFF. CDR3 DNA: TGTGCCATCAGTGAGTCGAGGGGGAACACTGAAGCTTTCTTT.

The chain uses TRBV3-1 and TRBJ1-2; TRBD1 aligns across 7 bases. Looked up from germline, CDR1 is LGHDT and CDR2 is YNNKEL (reference sequence). Unmatched junction bases numbered 8, after V lost 6 bases and J lost 4 bases. The CDR3 is 14 residues long. CDR3 in amino acids: CASRLQGRTYGYTF. CDR3 nucleotide sequence: TGTGCCAGCAGGCTACAGGGGCGTACCTATGGCTACACCTTC. Based on the CDR3 plus reference TRBV3-1 and TRBJ1-2, the full variable domain is DTAVSQTPKYLVTQMGNDKSIKCEQNLGHDTMYWYKQDSKKFLKIMFSYNNKELIINETVPNRFSPKSPDKAHLNLHINSLELGDSAVYFCASRLQGRTYGYTFGSGTRLTVV.